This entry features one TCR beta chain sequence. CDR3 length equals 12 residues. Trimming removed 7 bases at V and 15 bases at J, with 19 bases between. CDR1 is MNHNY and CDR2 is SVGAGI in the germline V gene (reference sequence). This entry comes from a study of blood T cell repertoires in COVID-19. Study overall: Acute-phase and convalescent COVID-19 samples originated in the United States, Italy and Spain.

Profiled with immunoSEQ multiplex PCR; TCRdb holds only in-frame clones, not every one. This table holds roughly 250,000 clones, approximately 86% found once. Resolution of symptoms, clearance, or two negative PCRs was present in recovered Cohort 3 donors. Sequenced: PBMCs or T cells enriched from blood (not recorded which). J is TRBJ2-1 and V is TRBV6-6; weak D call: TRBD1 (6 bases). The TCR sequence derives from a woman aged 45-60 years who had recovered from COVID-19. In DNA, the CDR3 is TGTGCCAGCACTGCACAGGGAACGAACGGGTTCTTC. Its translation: CASTAQGTNGFF.